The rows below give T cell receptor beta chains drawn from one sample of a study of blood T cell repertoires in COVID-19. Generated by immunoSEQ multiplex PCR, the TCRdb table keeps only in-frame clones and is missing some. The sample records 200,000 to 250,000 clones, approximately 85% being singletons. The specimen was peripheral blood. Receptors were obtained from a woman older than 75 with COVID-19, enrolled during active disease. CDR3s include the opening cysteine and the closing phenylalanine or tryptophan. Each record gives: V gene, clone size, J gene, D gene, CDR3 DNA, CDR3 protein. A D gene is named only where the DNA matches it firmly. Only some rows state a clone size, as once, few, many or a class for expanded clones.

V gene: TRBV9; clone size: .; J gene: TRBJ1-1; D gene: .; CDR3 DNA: TGTGCCAGCAGCGGGACACATTCCCCTGAAGCTTTCTTT; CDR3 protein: CASSGTHSPEAFF
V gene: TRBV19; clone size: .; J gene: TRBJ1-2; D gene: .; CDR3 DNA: TGTGCCAGTAGTATGGAAGGGGGTGGCTACACCTTC; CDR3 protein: CASSMEGGGYTF
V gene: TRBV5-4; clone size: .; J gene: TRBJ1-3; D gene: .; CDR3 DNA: TGTGCCAGCACCTCATTAGCGGGGCCCGCTGGAAACACCATATATTTT; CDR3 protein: CASTSLAGPAGNTIYF
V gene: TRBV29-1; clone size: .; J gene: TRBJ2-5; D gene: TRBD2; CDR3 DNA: TGCAGCGGTACTCGGGGGGGTAAAGAGACCCAGTACTTC; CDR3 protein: CSGTRGGKETQYF
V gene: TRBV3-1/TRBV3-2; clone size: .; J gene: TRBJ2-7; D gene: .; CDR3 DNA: TGTGCCAGCAGCCAAGGCCTAGCCTACGAGCAGTACTTC; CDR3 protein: CASSQGLAYEQYF
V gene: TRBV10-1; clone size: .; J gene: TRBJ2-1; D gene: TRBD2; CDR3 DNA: TGCGCCAGCAGCAACACCGGACTAGCAGAAAATGAGCAGTTCTTC; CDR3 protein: CASSNTGLAENEQFF
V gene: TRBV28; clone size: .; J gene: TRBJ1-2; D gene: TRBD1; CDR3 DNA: TGTGCCAGCAGGGCAGGGGGCCTTAGTTACGCCTTC; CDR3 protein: CASRAGGLSYAF
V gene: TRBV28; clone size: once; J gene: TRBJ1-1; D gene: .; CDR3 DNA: TGTGCCAGCAGTTACCCTCCGCGAGCTTTCTTT; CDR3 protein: CASSYPPRAFF
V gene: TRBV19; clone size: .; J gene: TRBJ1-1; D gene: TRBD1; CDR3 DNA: TGTGCCAGTAGGAAGGGACAGGAGGACACTGAAGCTTTCTTT; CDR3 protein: CASRKGQEDTEAFF
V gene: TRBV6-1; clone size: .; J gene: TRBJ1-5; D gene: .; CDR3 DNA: TGTGCCAGCAGTGACATATCCGAGAGGCAGCCCCAGCATTTT; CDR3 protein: CASSDISERQPQHF
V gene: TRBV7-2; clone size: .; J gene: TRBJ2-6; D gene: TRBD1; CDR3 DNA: TGTGCCAGCAGCTCGAGGGGGGGACAGGGCTACTCTGGGGCCAACGTCCTGACTTTC; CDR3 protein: CASSSRGGQGYSGANVLTF
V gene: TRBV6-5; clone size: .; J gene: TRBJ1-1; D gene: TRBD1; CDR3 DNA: TGTGCCAGCACCAAAGACAGGGGGCAAGGTGAAGCTTTCTTT; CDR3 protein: CASTKDRGQGEAFF
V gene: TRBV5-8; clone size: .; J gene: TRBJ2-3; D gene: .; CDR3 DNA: TGTGCCAGCAGCTTGGGGACGGGGGGCAGCACAGATACGCAGTATTTT; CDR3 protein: CASSLGTGGSTDTQYF
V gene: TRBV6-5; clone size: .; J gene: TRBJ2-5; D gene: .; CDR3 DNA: TGTGCCAGCAGTCGGACTCTCCAAGAGACCCAGTACTTC; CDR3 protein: CASSRTLQETQYF
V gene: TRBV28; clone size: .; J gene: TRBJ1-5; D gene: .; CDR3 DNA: TGTGCCAGCAGTCTTGCCCCGCAGGGCAATCAGCCCCAGCATTTT; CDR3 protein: CASSLAPQGNQPQHF
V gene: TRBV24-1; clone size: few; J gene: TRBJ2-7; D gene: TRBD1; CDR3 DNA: TGTGCCACCAGTGCCAGGACAGGGGGCTCGAAGGAGCAGTACTTC; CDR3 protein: CATSARTGGSKEQYF
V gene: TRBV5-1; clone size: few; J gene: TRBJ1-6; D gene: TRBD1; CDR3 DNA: TGCGCCAGCAGCTTAGAGGGGGCGCGGAATTCACCCCTCCACTTT; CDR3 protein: CASSLEGARNSPLHF
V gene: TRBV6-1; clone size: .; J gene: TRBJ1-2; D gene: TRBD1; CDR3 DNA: TGTGCCAGCAGTGATTCCGGGACAGGGGGCCTAGGTGGCTACACCTTC; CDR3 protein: CASSDSGTGGLGGYTF
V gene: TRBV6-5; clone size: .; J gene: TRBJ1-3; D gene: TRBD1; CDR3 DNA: TGTGCCAGCAGTTCGGGACAGGTCTCTGGAAACACCATATATTTT; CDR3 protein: CASSSGQVSGNTIYF
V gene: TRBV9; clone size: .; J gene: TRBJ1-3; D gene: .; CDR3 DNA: TGTGCCAGCAGCGTAGGGACAGCTGGAAACACCATATATTTT; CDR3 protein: CASSVGTAGNTIYF
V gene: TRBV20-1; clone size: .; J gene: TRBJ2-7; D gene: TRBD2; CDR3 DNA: TGCAGTGCTAGTACGGGGGGAGTCTCCTACGAGCAGTACTTC; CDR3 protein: CSASTGGVSYEQYF
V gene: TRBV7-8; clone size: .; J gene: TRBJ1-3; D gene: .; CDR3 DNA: TGTGCCAGTTCACTAACCTCAGGGAGGTGGGGAAACACCATATATTTT; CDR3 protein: CASSLTSGRWGNTIYF
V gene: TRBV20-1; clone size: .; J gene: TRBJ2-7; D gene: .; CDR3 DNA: TGCAGTGCGGTACAGGGCAACGAGCAGTACTTC; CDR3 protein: CSAVQGNEQYF
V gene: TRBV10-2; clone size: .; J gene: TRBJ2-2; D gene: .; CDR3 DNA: TGCGCCAGCAGGGAACAGGGGAACACCGGGGAGCTGTTTTTT; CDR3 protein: CASREQGNTGELFF
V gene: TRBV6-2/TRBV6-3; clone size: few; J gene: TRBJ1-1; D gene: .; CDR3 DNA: TGTGCCAGCAGTTACTCCTATCAGGGGTGGGCTTTCTTT; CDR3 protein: CASSYSYQGWAFF
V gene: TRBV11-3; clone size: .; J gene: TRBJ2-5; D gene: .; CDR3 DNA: TGTGCCAGCAGTACAGCTCAAGAGACCCAGTACTTC; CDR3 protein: CASSTAQETQYF
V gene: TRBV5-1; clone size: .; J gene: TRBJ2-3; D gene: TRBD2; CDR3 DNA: TGCGCCAGCAGCTTGTCAACGGGGGGGCCGGATACGCAGTATTTT; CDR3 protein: CASSLSTGGPDTQYF
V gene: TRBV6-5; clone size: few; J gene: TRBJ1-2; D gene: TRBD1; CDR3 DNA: TGTGCCAGCATCAAGGGGGCAGAGAGCTATGGCTACACCTTC; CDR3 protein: CASIKGAESYGYTF
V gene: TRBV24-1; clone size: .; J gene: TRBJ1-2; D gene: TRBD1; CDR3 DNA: TGTGCCACCAGAGGACAGGGGGCAAACTATGGCTACACCTTC; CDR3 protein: CATRGQGANYGYTF